This entry lists 18 T cell receptor beta chains sequenced from one sample in a study of identifying expanded T cells in peripheral blood. This table comes from immunoSEQ multiplex PCR, and its TCRdb copy is limited to in-frame clones, with some not included. The table records 95,000 to 100,000 clones, around 90% of them present only once. Sequenced: blood. These receptor sequences come from a person between 18 and 75 years old in good health.

This clone was picked up one time. The chain carries TRBV7-9 and TRBJ2-5; D is possibly TRBD2 (6 bases). The germline V gene has CDR1 SEHNR and CDR2 FQNEAQ (reference sequence). Trimming took 4 bases from V and 10 from J, leaving 19 bases between them. This CDR3 has 14 residues. CDR3 region: CASSSGLSGQSQYF. For the CDR3, the DNA is TGTGCCAGCAGCTCCGGACTATCCGGGCAAAGCCAGTACTTC.

This clone was detected only a few times. The V gene is TRBV18, the J gene TRBJ1-6; D not resolved. Germline V gives CDR1 KGHSH, CDR2 LQKENI. The V gene lost 6 bases and the J gene lost 10 bases, with 16 bases spanning the gap. The CDR3 has 14 residues. The CDR3 sequence: CASSPGGPGSPLHF. The CDR3 nucleotides read TGTGCCAGCTCTCCGGGTGGCCCTGGGTCACCCCTCCACTTT.

V is TRBV27 and J is TRBJ1-5; a weak D match, TRBD1 (5 bases). Looked up from germline, CDR1 is MNHEY and CDR2 is SMNVEV (reference sequence). The V gene lost 6 bases and the J gene lost 0 bases, with 21 bases spanning the gap. This CDR3 has 18 residues. The CDR3 protein is CASRRNTPGHYSNQPQHF. Here the CDR3 DNA reads TGTGCCAGCAGACGGAACACCCCTGGACACTATAGCAATCAGCCCCAGCATTTT.

The chain carries TRBV12-5 and TRBJ1-2; TRBD1 matches at 8 bases. The germline gives CDR1 LGHNT, CDR2 FRNRAP. Trimming took 1 base from V and 8 from J; bases not matched to a gene: 3. The length of the CDR3 is 13 residues. Written as DNA, the CDR3 is TGTGCTAGTGGTTTGGGACAGGGGAGAGGCTACACCTTC. Its translation is CASGLGQGRGYTF.

The table lists this clone with a few counts. V usage is TRBV7-9 and J usage is TRBJ2-7; TRBD1 aligns across 8 bases. Germline V gene data show CDR1 as SEHNR and CDR2 as FQNEAQ (reference sequence). This CDR3 has 12 residues. V lost 4 bases to trimming and J lost 5 bases; unmatched junction nucleotides: 1. CDR3 nucleotide sequence: TGTGCCAGCAGCTGGGACAGGCACGAGCAGTACTTC. It translates to CASSWDRHEQYF.

This clone is a singleton in its sample. The genes are TRBV2 and TRBJ2-7, with D unresolved. Germline V gene sequence: CDR1 SNHLY, CDR2 FYNNEI. CDR3 length equals 13 residues. Trimming removed 6 bases from V and 1 base from J, with 10 bases in between. The CDR3: CASSFQVSYEQYF. The CDR3 DNA is TGTGCCAGCAGCTTCCAGGTTTCCTACGAGCAGTACTTC.

CDR3 in DNA: TGTGCCAGCAGCTTAGGGGCGGGGCTAATCTCCTACGAGCAGTACTTC. This sequence encodes CASSLGAGLISYEQYF. V is TRBV7-8 and J is TRBJ2-7; TRBD2 might be the D (6 bases). CDR1 and CDR2 (germline): SGHVS, FQNEAQ. Deletions cut 1 base from V and 0 bases from J, with 13 bases between. The CDR3 spans 16 residues.

A few counts support this clone. V is TRBV27 and J is TRBJ2-2; D is undetermined. The ends were cut back, 3 bases at V and 6 bases at J, with 2 bases in the middle. The CDR3 extends over 11 amino acids. The germline CDR1 and CDR2 sequences are MNHEY and SMNVEV (reference sequence). CDR3 sequence (DNA): TGTGCCAGCAGTTTCTCCGGGGAGCTGTTTTTT. Encoded protein: CASSFSGELFF.

V usage is TRBV7-9 and J usage is TRBJ2-7; 7 bases are a match to TRBD2. Per germline, CDR1 SEHNR and CDR2 FQNEAQ (reference sequence). The CDR3 consists of 16 residues. The V and J ends lost 5 bases and 5 bases, in that order; junction bases with no gene match: 15. The CDR3 region is CASSPAGRLAVNEQYF. In DNA form, the CDR3 reads TGTGCCAGCAGCCCCGCCGGGAGACTAGCCGTTAACGAGCAGTACTTC.

The gene calls are TRBV30 and TRBJ1-1; maybe TRBD1 (5 bases). The germline V and J ends were trimmed by 3 bases and 6 bases, with 8 bases remaining between them. This CDR3 spans 11 amino acids. Germline V lookup: CDR1 GTSNPN, CDR2 SVGIG (reference sequence). DNA for the CDR3: TGTGCCTGGAGCAGACAGTCTGAAGCTTTCTTT. Residues: CAWSRQSEAFF. The full variable domain, its missing parts supplied by reference TRBV30 and TRBJ1-1, is SQTIHQWPATLVQPVGSPLSLECTVEGTSNPNLYWYRQAAGRGLQLLFYSVGIGQISSEVPQNLSASRPQDRQFILSSKKLLLSDSGFYLCAWSRQSEAFFGQGTRLTVV.

The gene calls are TRBV2 and TRBJ1-4; D gene unclear. Per the germline V gene, CDR1 is SNHLY and CDR2 is FYNNEI. V lost 1 base, J lost 8 bases, and 14 bases lay in between. The CDR3 spans 15 residues. Here the CDR3 reads CASSEDPQRKEKLFF. The CDR3 nucleotides read TGTGCCAGCAGTGAAGACCCTCAAAGGAAGGAAAAACTGTTTTTT.

The V gene is TRBV2, the J gene TRBJ1-1, with a weak D call TRBD1 (5 bases). This CDR3 has 14 residues. V was pared by 6 bases and J by 5 bases, with 16 bases between. CDR1 is SNHLY and CDR2 is FYNNEI in the germline V gene. The CDR3 nucleotides read TGTGCCAGCAGGGGAGGAAATGAGGGGACTGAAGCTTTCTTT. It translates to CASRGGNEGTEAFF.

This chain connects TRBV28 to TRBJ1-2, with TRBD1 as a possible D gene (5 bases). The CDR3 sequence is 13 residues long. The V and J ends lost 6 bases and 2 bases respectively, with 10 bases between them. The germline CDR1 and CDR2 sequences are MDHEN and SYDVKM. CDR3 sequence: CASSQGTNYGYTF. CDR3 in DNA: TGTGCCAGCAGCCAGGGAACGAACTATGGCTACACCTTC.

The V gene is TRBV6-1, the J gene TRBJ1-2; 7 bases line up with TRBD1. Germline-derived CDR1 and CDR2 are MNHNS and SASEGT. The CDR3 totals 15 residues. The V segment lost 3 bases and the J segment 4 bases; nucleotides outside the gene matches: 8. The CDR3 protein is CASSEEQGRTYGYTF. CDR3 coding DNA: TGTGCCAGCAGTGAGGAACAGGGGCGGACCTATGGCTACACCTTC.

This chain connects TRBV4-3 to TRBJ1-1; no firm D call. Germline CDR1 reads LGHNA; CDR2 reads YSLEER. V was pared by 0 bases and J by 8 bases, with 13 bases between. The CDR3 is 14 residues long. CDR3 DNA sequence: TGCGCCAGCAGCCAAGATGGTTTAGGAAGAGAAGCTTTCTTT. Translating gives CASSQDGLGREAFF.

The rearrangement links TRBV9 to TRBJ2-1; TRBD1 aligns across 7 bases. CDR1 is SGDLS and CDR2 is YYNGEE in the germline V gene. V trimming: 3 bases; J trimming: 5 bases; junction bases outside the gene matches: 8. This CDR3 has 15 amino acids. Here the CDR3 DNA reads TGTGCCAGCAGCGCAGAGGGGACAGCAAACAATGAGCAGTTCTTC. Protein: CASSAEGTANNEQFF. Supplemented by reference TRBV9 and TRBJ2-1, the full variable domain reads DSGVTQTPKHLITATGQRVTLRCSPRSGDLSVYWYQQSLDQGLQFLIQYYNGEERAKGNILERFSAQQFPDLHSELNLSSLELGDSALYFCASSAEGTANNEQFFGPGTRLTVL.

This clone is a singleton in its sample. The chain uses TRBV11-2 and TRBJ2-3; 9 bases match TRBD2. There are 17 residues in the CDR3. Trimming removed 2 bases from V and 4 bases from J; junction bases left unmatched: 10. Germline CDR1 is SGHAT and CDR2 is FQNNGV. The CDR3 DNA is TGTGCCAGCAGCTTAAGAGGACTAGCGATTCTCGCAGATACGCAGTATTTT. Translation gives CASSLRGLAILADTQYF.

This clone was seen a single time. This rearrangement joins TRBV14 to TRBJ1-2, with a possible D match to TRBD1 (5 bases). Trimming removed 4 bases from V and 1 base from J, with 10 bases in between. Germline V CDR1 and CDR2: SGHDN, FVKESK. The CDR3 has 14 residues. The CDR3 sequence is CASSPLGGNYGYTF. In DNA, the CDR3 is TGTGCCAGCAGCCCTCTGGGGGGTAACTATGGCTACACCTTC.